What follows is one TCR beta chain and its context. The sample originates from a study of control samples from healthy donors and cancer patients. Produced via immunoSEQ multiplex PCR; TCRdb's table is partial and in-frame only. The sample has 65,000 to 70,000 clones, more than 75% seen once. Trimming took 5 bases from V and 7 from J; bases not matched to a gene: 3. CDR3 length equals 11 residues. Germline assignment: CDR1 SQVTM and CDR2 ANQGSEA. This sequence joins TRBV29-1 and TRBJ1-2, with 8 bases that match TRBD1. The TCR originated in a woman between 50 and 59 years old with lung cancer. The sequenced sample was PBMCs. Here the CDR3 reads CSVQGAVGYTF. The CDR3 DNA is TGCAGCGTTCAGGGGGCTGTTGGCTACACCTTC.